The TCR beta chain described here comes from a study of T-cell reconstitution after alpha-beta-depleted transplantation in children. Preparation of the TCRbeta library was carried out with unique molecular identifiers. TCRdb re-called the PCR reads with MiXCR, one entry per CDR3 protein. The sample carries around 680,000 distinct CDR3 sequences, 15% to 20% recorded once. Between the trimmed V and J ends, which lost 6 bases and 1 base, there was a span of 16 bases. The CDR3 spans 16 residues. Germline-derived CDR1 and CDR2 are MDHEN and SYDVKM. The chain carries TRBV28 and TRBJ2-4, with D maybe TRBD2 (6 bases). The receptor comes from a human donor who donated a stem cell graft to a child with acute myeloid leukemia. This specimen was PBMCs from the stem cell graft donor, taken from the stem cell graft. CDR3: CASSRPNGGAKNIQYF. In DNA, the CDR3 is TGTGCCAGCAGCCGCCCAAATGGGGGGGCCAAAAACATTCAGTACTTC.